The source of this T cell receptor beta chain is a study of blood T cell repertoires in COVID-19. The germline CDR1 and CDR2 sequences are MGHDK and SYGVNS. Trimming pared 3 bases from V and 2 bases from J, leaving 8 bases between. The CDR3 extends over 14 amino acids. As originally analysed: Counts of nucleated cells, estimated from reference gene primer amplification, were obtained. Profiled with immunoSEQ multiplex PCR; TCRdb holds only in-frame clones, not every one. Clone size and the V and J calls come from that table; the DNA yielded D and trimming. The data contain 85,000 to 100,000 clones, 90% of them singletons.

Sequenced input: peripheral blood. The chain recombines TRBV25-1 with TRBJ1-5, with a weak D call TRBD1 (5 bases). The clonotype comes from a man aged 55 to 70 with acute or convalescent COVID-19. The CDR3 is CASSEPGRNQPQHF. In DNA, the CDR3 is TGTGCCAGCAGTGAGCCAGGGCGCAATCAGCCCCAGCATTTT.